The next 10 T cell receptor beta chains were all read from a single sample in a study of somatic mutations in cytotoxic T cells in rheumatoid arthritis. Produced via immunoSEQ multiplex PCR; TCRdb's table is partial and in-frame only. The table has tens of thousands of clones, approximately 84% seen once. Sequencing was carried out using CD8+ T cells sorted from blood. The receptors shown here come from an adult with rheumatoid arthritis.

The rearrangement joins TRBV5-4 to TRBJ2-6, with D uncertain. Germline CDR1 SGHNT, CDR2 YYREEE (reference sequence). The CDR3 is 15 residues long. Trimming stripped 2 bases from V and 0 bases from J, with 6 bases between. CDR3 coding DNA: TGTGCCAGCAGCTTCACAGTCTCTGGGGCCAACGTCCTGACTTTC. Protein product: CASSFTVSGANVLTF.

Here the CDR3 reads CASSLGGSNQPQHF. The CDR3 DNA follows: TGCGCCAGCAGCTTGGGGGGGAGCAATCAGCCCCAGCATTTT. This sequence joins TRBV5-1 and TRBJ1-5, with D possibly being TRBD1 (5 bases). Trimming removed 0 bases at V and 1 base at J, with 5 bases between. The CDR3 runs to 14 residues. CDR1 is SGHRS, CDR2 YFSETQ, per germline. The whole variable domain, remainder taken from reference TRBV5-1 and TRBJ1-5, is KAGVTQTPRYLIKTRGQQVTLSCSPISGHRSVSWYQQTPGQGLQFLFEYFSETQRNKGNFPGRFSGRQFSNSRSEMNVSTLELGDSALYLCASSLGGSNQPQHFGDGTRLSIL.

The count of this clone is one. CDR3 residues: CASGRGDTEAFF. The CDR3 coding sequence is TGTGCCAGCGGTAGGGGGGACACTGAAGCTTTCTTT. The chain has TRBV7-9 and TRBJ1-1, with a weak D call TRBD1 (6 bases). From germline, CDR1 is SEHNR and CDR2 FQNEAQ (reference sequence). Between the trimmed V and J ends, which lost 8 bases and 3 bases, there was a span of 10 bases. The CDR3 runs to 12 residues.

V is TRBV5-6 and J is TRBJ2-3; possibly TRBD1 for D (7 bases). Germline CDR1 is SGHDT and CDR2 is YYEEEE. The length of the CDR3 is 14 residues. V dropped 5 bases and J dropped 4 bases, with 14 bases sitting between them. Here the CDR3 reads CASRMEGAADTQYF. The CDR3 coding sequence is TGTGCCAGCAGAATGGAGGGGGCCGCAGATACGCAGTATTTT. The full variable domain, with the rest looked up from reference TRBV5-6 and TRBJ2-3, is DAGVTQSPTHLIKTRGQQVTLRCSPKSGHDTVSWYQQALGQGPQFIFQYYEEEERQRGNFPDRFSGHQFPNYSSELNVNALLLGDSALYLCASRMEGAADTQYFGPGTRLTVL.

The sample holds a few counts of this clone. This chain joins TRBV27 and TRBJ1-1; D is uncertain. The V and J ends lost 1 base and 1 base respectively, with 13 bases between them. This CDR3 comprises 16 residues. In germline, CDR1 is MNHEY, CDR2 SMNVEV (reference sequence). CDR3 sequence (DNA): TGTGCCAGCAGTTTATTGGGTTTTGCAGGGAACACTGAAGCTTTCTTT. Its translation: CASSLLGFAGNTEAFF.

The chain couples TRBV4-2 to TRBJ2-1, with 10 bases aligning to TRBD2. CDR1 and CDR2 (germline): LGHNA, YNFKEQ. The CDR3 length is 19 residues. The junction had 8 bases not matched to a gene; V was cut back by 0 bases and J by 0 bases. CDR3 sequence: CASSQEQLAGFSSYNEQFF. CDR3 nucleotides: TGTGCCAGCAGCCAAGAGCAACTAGCGGGGTTCAGCTCCTACAATGAGCAGTTCTTC.

This chain uses TRBV4-3 with TRBJ2-2; 7 bases line up with TRBD1. Germline trimming cut 2 bases from V and 6 bases from J; bases unmatched to any gene: 6. The CDR3 has 15 amino acids. CDR1 is LGHNA, CDR2 YSLEER, per germline. The DNA of the CDR3 is TGCGCCAGCAGCCAATCGTGGCAGGGGGCCGGGGAGCTGTTTTTT. Protein sequence: CASSQSWQGAGELFF.

The chain carries TRBV6-5 and TRBJ2-7, with 8 bases lining up with TRBD1. CDR3 length equals 15 residues. After removal of 0 bases from V and 5 bases from J, the junction contained 6 bases not matched to a gene. The germline gives CDR1 MNHEY, CDR2 SVGAGI. The CDR3 protein is CASSYSDRATHEQYF. The CDR3 DNA follows: TGTGCCAGCAGTTACTCGGACAGGGCAACCCACGAGCAGTACTTC.

This chain uses TRBV4-3 with TRBJ2-3; no firm D call. V dropped 3 bases and J dropped 0 bases, with 10 bases sitting between them. Germline V gene sequence: CDR1 LGHNA, CDR2 YSLEER. This CDR3 spans 15 amino acids. CDR3 amino acids: CASSQGTQSTDTQYF. In DNA form, the CDR3 reads TGCGCCAGCAGCCAGGGAACACAGAGCACAGATACGCAGTATTTT.

This clone has more than one count but fewer than ten. In nucleotides, the CDR3 is TGTGCCACCAGCAGAGACAGGGGCAATCAGCCCCAGCATTTT. Translated, it gives CATSRDRGNQPQHF. This rearrangement joins TRBV15 to TRBJ1-5; D possibly corresponds to TRBD1 (5 bases). The length of the CDR3 is 14 residues. Germline CDR1 is LNHNV and CDR2 is YYDKDF (reference sequence). The V gene lost 0 bases and the J gene lost 2 bases, with 5 bases spanning the gap.